This T cell receptor (beta chain) appears in the sequencing data of a study of blood T cells in healthy people across ages. In each sample, at least 7 million PBMCs were isolated. Deletions cut 6 bases from V and 4 bases from J, with 13 bases between. The CDR3 totals 13 residues. A J-beta primer mix and a sample-barcoded 5' primer were used in a second PCR of roughly 7 to 12 cycles. TCRdb fed the 5' RACE reads into MiXCR, producing one record per CDR3 protein. The data contain approximately 780,000 distinct CDR3 sequences, roughly 26% of them singletons. This same sample was also taken into another study, of T cells of mothers and their children. This second study notes: During the second PCR, the M1S primer introduced sample barcodes along with 2-4 random nucleotides.

The TCR sequence derives from a boy between 10 and 17 years old in good health. Sequencing was performed on blood. The V and J genes are TRBV12-3 or TRBV12-4 and TRBJ2-7; tentative D call: TRBD1 (7 bases). DNA for the CDR3: TGTGCCAGCAGAGGCGGGACAGCATACGAGCAGTACTTC. Translation gives CASRGGTAYEQYF.